The 30 T cell receptor beta chains below were found in one sample sequenced in a study of beta chain features in type 1 diabetes. Since all of the isolated RNA was reverse transcribed, expressed TCRB transcripts were what got sequenced. Assay: immunoSEQ multiplex PCR; the TCRdb copy retains only in-frame clones and omits some. The table lists 450,000 or so clones, about an eighth of them singletons. Sample: naive CD4+ T cells from blood. The receptor set was obtained from a young woman in good health.

This clone was seen only a few times. As DNA, the CDR3 is TGTGCCAGCAGCCTTGGAGATACGCAGTATTTT. Protein: CASSLGDTQYF. This chain links TRBV9 with TRBJ2-3, with D uncertain. CDR1 and CDR2 from the germline V gene are SGDLS and YYNGEE. This CDR3 has 11 amino acids. V was trimmed by 4 bases and J by 5 bases, leaving 5 bases between them.

This clone was seen only a few times. The chain uses TRBV7-9 and TRBJ2-1; D might be TRBD1 (6 bases). CDR3 length: 11 amino acids. V lost 2 bases, J lost 15 bases, and 11 bases lay in between. Looked up from germline, CDR1 is SEHNR and CDR2 is FQNEAQ (reference sequence). CDR3 loop: CASSLTGQLFF. In nucleotides, the CDR3 is TGTGCCAGCAGCTTAACAGGGCAATTGTTCTTC.

There are a few counts of this clone. The chain has TRBV5-4 and TRBJ2-3; D not resolved. V gave up 0 bases and J gave up 0 bases, with 5 bases separating them. Germline-derived CDR1 and CDR2 are SGHNT and YYREEE (reference sequence). CDR3 length: 14 amino acids. CDR3 residues: CASSLVASTDTQYF. The DNA for the CDR3 is TGTGCCAGCAGCTTGGTTGCTAGCACAGATACGCAGTATTTT. Together with reference TRBV5-4 and TRBJ2-3, the CDR3 gives the full variable domain: ETGVTQSPTHLIKTRGQQVTLRCSSQSGHNTVSWYQQALGQGPQFIFQYYREEENGRGNFPPRFSGLQFPNYSSELNVNALELDDSALYLCASSLVASTDTQYFGPGTRLTVL.

This clone was picked up a small number of times. This chain uses TRBV28 with TRBJ2-7; 7 bases match TRBD1. Germline CDR1 reads MDHEN; CDR2 reads SYDVKM. The CDR3 sequence is 13 residues long. Trimming removed 4 bases from V and 4 bases from J; junction bases left unmatched: 4. The CDR3 sequence is CASSSSDRYEQYV. The DNA for the CDR3 is TGTGCCAGCAGTTCGTCGGACAGGTACGAGCAGTACGTC.

This clone was seen a few times. This chain uses TRBV7-7 with TRBJ2-5, with TRBD2 matching over 8 bases. The CDR3 runs to 16 residues. After removal of 5 bases from V and 2 bases from J, the junction contained 10 bases not matched to a gene. CDR1 is SSHAT and CDR2 is FNYEAQ in the germline V gene (reference sequence). As DNA, the CDR3 is TGTGCCAGCAGCCCAAGTAGACTAGCGAGGCAAGAGACCCAGTACTTC. This gives the protein CASSPSRLARQETQYF. Full variable domain (missing parts from reference TRBV7-7 and TRBJ2-5): GAGVSQSPRYKVTKRGQDVTLRCDPISSHATLYWYQQALGQGPEFLTYFNYEAQPDKSGLPSDRFSAERPEGSISTLTIQRTEQRDSAMYRCASSPSRLARQETQYFGPGTRLLVL.

This clone occurred a few times. The chain links TRBV9 to TRBJ2-6; D is uncertain. CDR1 SGDLS and CDR2 YYNGEE come from the germline V gene. With 1 base removed from V and 0 bases from J, the gap between germline ends came to 14 bases. The CDR3 contains 18 residues. CDR3 nucleotides: TGTGCCAGCAGCGTATTCCAGCAACCCGGCTCTGGGGCCAACGTCCTGACTTTC. Translation gives CASSVFQQPGSGANVLTF.

This clone was detected only a few times. The chain recombines TRBV6-5 with TRBJ2-2; 10 bases align to TRBD1. There are 15 residues in the CDR3. Germline V CDR1 and CDR2: MNHEY, SVGAGI. With 6 bases clipped from V and 2 bases from J, the junction kept 3 bases outside the gene matches. The CDR3 DNA is TGTGCCAGCAGCCGGGACAGGGGCAACACCGGGGAGCTGTTTTTT. Amino acid sequence: CASSRDRGNTGELFF.

The genes are TRBV29-1 and TRBJ1-4, with D possibly being TRBD1 (6 bases). V lost 6 bases and J lost 5, with 10 bases in between. Germline assignment: CDR1 SQVTM and CDR2 ANQGSEA. This CDR3 has 12 amino acids. The DNA for the CDR3 is TGCAGCGTCCAAGGGGGGAATGAAAAACTGTTTTTT. Its protein product is CSVQGGNEKLFF. Complete variable domain (other parts from reference TRBV29-1 and TRBJ1-4): SAVISQKPSRDICQRGTSLTIQCQVDSQVTMMFWYRQQPGQSLTLIATANQGSEATYESGFVIDKFPISRPNLTFSTLTVSNMSPEDSSIYLCSVQGGNEKLFFGSGTQLSVL.

In regard to this clone: This same CDR3 is encoded by further DNA sequences in the sample. The gene calls are TRBV7-3 and TRBJ2-1; 9 nucleotides line up with TRBD2. This CDR3 has 15 residues. After removal of 6 bases from V and 0 bases from J, the junction contained 3 bases not matched to a gene. CDR1 and CDR2 (germline): SGHTA, FQGTGA. The CDR3 DNA reads as TGTGCCAGCAGTTTTAGCGGGAGCTCCTACAATGAGCAGTTCTTC. It yields the protein CASSFSGSSYNEQFF.

The V call is TRBV5-1, the J call TRBJ2-1, with D perhaps matching TRBD2 (6 bases). CDR1 and CDR2 from the germline V gene are SGHRS and YFSETQ. Trimming cost V 4 bases and J 3 bases, with 14 bases left between them. The CDR3 is made up of 15 amino acids. The CDR3 sequence: CASSVTGTGYNEQFF. DNA for the CDR3: TGCGCCAGCAGCGTTACCGGGACTGGCTACAATGAGCAGTTCTTC.

The rearrangement links TRBV13 to TRBJ2-7; 11 positions match TRBD1. Trimming cost V 5 bases and J 0 bases; bases outside gene matches: 3. CDR1 is PRHDT, CDR2 FYEKMQ, per germline (reference sequence). The CDR3 loop spans 15 amino acids. The CDR3 DNA sequence: TGTGCCAGCAGCCAGGACAGGGGGCCCTCCTACGAGCAGTACTTC. Encoded protein: CASSQDRGPSYEQYF.

The chain carries TRBV5-1 and TRBJ2-5; weak D call: TRBD1 (6 bases). The CDR3 is 13 amino acids. CDR1 is SGHRS, CDR2 YFSETQ, per germline. Trimming took 7 bases from V and 2 from J, leaving 12 bases between them. The CDR3 protein is CASDSTGQETQYF. The CDR3 DNA is TGCGCCAGCGACTCGACAGGACAAGAGACCCAGTACTTC. Using reference TRBV5-1 and TRBJ2-5 for the parts outside the CDR3, the full variable domain is KAGVTQTPRYLIKTRGQQVTLSCSPISGHRSVSWYQQTPGQGLQFLFEYFSETQRNKGNFPGRFSGRQFSNSRSEMNVSTLELGDSALYLCASDSTGQETQYFGPGTRLLVL.

This clone was observed a few times. This chain joins TRBV2 and TRBJ2-2; possibly TRBD2 for D (5 bases). The germline V gene has CDR1 SNHLY and CDR2 FYNNEI. CDR3 length equals 13 residues. With 7 bases removed from V and 7 bases from J, the gap between germline ends came to 13 bases. In DNA, the CDR3 is TGTGCCAGCAAAGGAGCGGTTGGCGGGGAGCTGTTTTTT. Amino acids: CASKGAVGGELFF.

Here the CDR3 reads CASSPLAGGETQYF. CDR3 coding DNA: TGTGCCAGCTCACCGCTAGCGGGGGGAGAGACCCAGTACTTC. V is TRBV18 and J is TRBJ2-5, with 11 bases lining up with TRBD2. Germline-derived CDR1 and CDR2 are KGHSH and LQKENI. V shed 3 bases, J shed 4 bases, and the junction held 1 base outside the gene matches. The CDR3 is 14 amino acids.

A few counts support this clone. The chain links TRBV7-9 to TRBJ2-1, with 8 bases identical to TRBD2. The CDR3 is 15 residues long. Germline V gene data show CDR1 as SEHNR and CDR2 as FQNEAQ (reference sequence). The J segment lost 0 bases and the V segment lost 6 bases, leaving 4 bases of the junction unmatched. DNA of the CDR3: TGTGCCAGCAGGCAAAGCGGGAGCTCCTACAATGAGCAGTTCTTC. Translating it yields CASRQSGSSYNEQFF. Drawing the rest from reference TRBV7-9 and TRBJ2-1, the complete variable domain is DTGVSQNPRHKITKRGQNVTFRCDPISEHNRLYWYRQTLGQGPEFLTYFQNEAQLEKSRLLSDRFSAERPKGSFSTLEIQRTEQGDSAMYLCASRQSGSSYNEQFFGPGTRLTVL.

This clone turned up a few times. This chain joins TRBV29-1 and TRBJ1-1, with a weak D call TRBD1 (6 bases). Trimming stripped 7 bases from V and 1 base from J, with 13 bases between. Germline values: CDR1 SQVTM, CDR2 ANQGSEA. There are 13 residues in the CDR3. The CDR3 DNA reads TGCAGCGCCGTTTCGGGGGCGAACACTGAAGCTTTCTTT. This sequence encodes CSAVSGANTEAFF.

This clone appeared a few times. The CDR3: CASSQRFRDPEKLFF. CDR3 nucleotides: TGCGCCAGCAGCCAACGCTTCCGGGACCCCGAAAAACTGTTTTTT. The chain combines TRBV4-3 with TRBJ1-4, with a tentative D call TRBD1 (5 bases). CDR1 and CDR2 from the germline V gene are LGHNA and YSLEER. The CDR3 contains 15 residues. The V gene lost 2 bases and the J gene lost 8 bases, with 15 bases spanning the gap.

In its sample, this clone was seen a few times. The J gene is TRBJ1-3, the V gene TRBV30, with a possible D match to TRBD1 (5 bases). The germline V gene encodes CDR1 GTSNPN and CDR2 SVGIG (reference sequence). This CDR3 region has 14 residues. V lost 1 base and J lost 4, with 11 bases in between. CDR3 region: CAWSAQGPGNTIYF. The CDR3 DNA reads as TGTGCCTGGAGTGCCCAGGGCCCCGGAAACACCATATATTTT.

This chain links TRBV4-3 with TRBJ2-3, with 8 positions matching TRBD2. The V gene's germline CDR1 is LGHNA and CDR2 YSLEER. The CDR3 is 14 residues long. The J segment lost 5 bases and the V segment lost 3 bases, leaving 4 bases of the junction unmatched. The CDR3 nucleotides read TGCGCCAGCAGCCATGTCGGGAGGGGAGATACGCAGTATTTT. It specifies CASSHVGRGDTQYF.

The chain links TRBV4-3 to TRBJ1-2; TRBD1 aligns across 7 bases. J was trimmed by 4 bases and V by 3 bases; bases with no gene match: 8. The CDR3 sequence is 15 residues long. Germline values: CDR1 LGHNA, CDR2 YSLEER. CDR3 DNA sequence: TGCGCCAGCAGCCAGTTGGGGACAGCCTCCTATGGCTACACCTTC. Translated, it gives CASSQLGTASYGYTF.

Regarding this clone: Relative to the germline gene, one junction end is altered; a read error may explain this. CDR3 region: CASSHGQGNNEQFF. For the CDR3, the DNA is TGTGCTAGCAGCCACGGACAGGGTAACAATGAGCAGTTCTTC. The chain combines TRBV7-7 with TRBJ2-1; 8 bases agree with TRBD1. There are 14 residues in the CDR3. The V gene's germline CDR1 is SSHAT and CDR2 FNYEAQ (reference sequence).

The V and J genes are TRBV5-6 and TRBJ1-5, with a tentative D call TRBD1 (6 bases). This CDR3 comprises 17 residues. Germline CDR1 is SGHDT and CDR2 is YYEEEE. V was cut by 3 bases and J by 7 bases, with 23 bases left in between. The CDR3 coding sequence is TGTGCCAGCAGCTCGATGGCCCTGAGGGGGGCTGGGCAGCCCCAGCATTTT. Translation gives CASSSMALRGAGQPQHF.

This clone came up a few times. The chain combines TRBV14 with TRBJ2-7; perhaps D is TRBD1 or TRBD2 (5 bases each). Germline values: CDR1 SGHDN, CDR2 FVKESK. V lost 2 bases, J lost 6 bases, and 23 bases lay in between. CDR3 length equals 17 residues. DNA for the CDR3: TGTGCCAGCAGCCAATACTGGGACCTCGGAACTTACTCCGAGCAGTACGTC. It specifies CASSQYWDLGTYSEQYV.

The J gene is TRBJ2-7, the V gene TRBV6-6; 11 bases fit TRBD1. The CDR3 length is 15 residues. With V trimmed by 4 bases and J by 2 bases, 4 bases remained unmatched. CDR1 is MNHNY and CDR2 is SVGAGI in the germline V gene (reference sequence). The CDR3 here is CASSSPGQGAYEQYF. CDR3 coding DNA: TGTGCCAGCAGTTCTCCGGGACAGGGGGCCTACGAGCAGTACTTC.

There are a few counts of this clone. The V call is TRBV7-3, the J call TRBJ2-6, with D uncertain. Trimming took off 5 bases at V and 1 base at J, with 12 bases between the two ends. Germline V gives CDR1 SGHTA, CDR2 FQGTGA. CDR3 size: 16 residues. CDR3 residues: CASSPRAISGANVLTF. CDR3 coding DNA: TGTGCCAGCAGCCCCCGCGCTATTTCTGGGGCCAACGTCCTGACTTTC.

This clone has more than one count but fewer than ten. The V call is TRBV9, the J call TRBJ1-2; 10 bases line up with TRBD1. Germline loops: CDR1 SGDLS, CDR2 YYNGEE. The CDR3 is 17 residues long. Trimming took 1 base from V and 7 from J; bases not matched to a gene: 13. The CDR3 DNA reads as TGTGCCAGCAGCGTACGACCGGGACAGGGGCAAGGTGGTGGCTACACCTTC. Translated: CASSVRPGQGQGGGYTF.

The V gene is TRBV2, the J gene TRBJ1-2, with D possibly matching TRBD1 (5 bases). The V end lost 3 bases, the J end lost 3 bases, and 8 bases lay between the germline ends. Germline lookup yields CDR1 SNHLY and CDR2 FYNNEI. This CDR3 region has 13 residues. The CDR3 DNA sequence: TGTGCCAGCAGTGAGGGGGAGGACTATGGCTACACCTTC. Translating gives CASSEGEDYGYTF.

The CDR3 DNA follows: TGTGCCATCAGGAACGACAGGGTTTCCGATGGCTACACCTTC. It encodes CAIRNDRVSDGYTF. This chain joins TRBV10-3 and TRBJ1-2; TRBD1 agrees at 7 bases. The CDR3 is made up of 14 amino acids. The germline gives CDR1 ENHRY, CDR2 SYGVKD. Trimming took 6 bases from V and 6 from J; bases not matched to a gene: 10.

This clone was observed a few times. The rearrangement links TRBV14 to TRBJ2-3; D gene unclear. The length of the CDR3 is 15 residues. Germline CDR1 SGHDN, CDR2 FVKESK. Deletions cut 4 bases from V and 3 bases from J, with 14 bases between. CDR3 bases: TGTGCCAGCAGCCCGTCACTGGAAAAGACAGATACGCAGTATTTT. Its protein product is CASSPSLEKTDTQYF.

This clone appeared a few times. The chain carries TRBV27 and TRBJ1-5; D remains ambiguous. The CDR3 spans 16 residues. V dropped 1 base and J dropped 5 bases, with 15 bases sitting between them. Germline V lookup: CDR1 MNHEY, CDR2 SMNVEV (reference sequence). CDR3 in DNA: TGTGCCAGCAGTTTATTGTGGGGTACTGGGGATCAGCCCCAGCATTTT. Encoded protein: CASSLLWGTGDQPQHF.